The 31 T cell receptor beta chains in this list originate from one sample, sequenced in a study of PD-L1 blockade in urothelial cancer. Profiling relied on immunoSEQ multiplex PCR, and the TCRdb table lists in-frame clones only, not all of them. The profile shows 40,000 to 45,000 clones, 83% of them singletons. The time point denotes: peripheral blood 6 weeks after treatment start. The source was PBMCs, collected around atezolizumab (anti-PD-L1) treatment. The receptors were sampled from a man between 60 and 75 years old with urothelial cancer.

V is TRBV13 and J is TRBJ2-7, with D perhaps TRBD1 (6 bases). V was cut by 5 bases and J by 2 bases, with 16 bases left in between. The germline gives CDR1 PRHDT, CDR2 FYEKMQ (reference sequence). CDR3 size: 15 residues. CDR3 protein: CASSQRRGSAYEQYF. CDR3 DNA sequence: TGTGCCAGCAGCCAACGCAGGGGTAGCGCCTACGAGCAGTACTTC.

The chain couples TRBV5-6 to TRBJ1-2; D not certain. This CDR3 has 12 amino acids. Germline V gene sequence: CDR1 SGHDT, CDR2 YYEEEE. V lost 4 bases to trimming and J lost 5 bases, with 9 bases between them. Here the CDR3 DNA reads TGTGCCAGCAGCATAGCAGAGTATGGCTACACCTTC. Residues: CASSIAEYGYTF.

The count of this clone is one. The J gene is TRBJ1-5, the V gene TRBV6-1; tentatively, D is TRBD1 (5 bases). The CDR3 covers 16 residues. Trimming left V 2 bases short and J 0 bases short, with 11 bases between. The V gene's germline CDR1 is MNHNS and CDR2 SASEGT. The CDR3: CASSEPGAVSNQPQHF. For the CDR3, the DNA is TGTGCCAGCAGTGAACCTGGGGCAGTTAGCAATCAGCCCCAGCATTTT.

The chain links TRBV7-9 to TRBJ2-5; a weak D match, TRBD1 (6 bases). CDR1 is SEHNR, CDR2 FQNEAQ, per germline (reference sequence). Trimming took 1 base from V and 3 from J, leaving 15 bases between them. The CDR3 totals 16 residues. The CDR3 DNA reads TGTGCCAGCAGCTTAGGGTGGGGGCAAGGCGAAGAGACCCAGTACTTC. It translates to CASSLGWGQGEETQYF.

This clone showed up just a few times. This chain links TRBV7-2 with TRBJ1-6; 7 bases match TRBD1. V was clipped by 4 bases and J by 6 bases; unmatched bases: 9. The CDR3 spans 16 residues. CDR1 is SGHTA and CDR2 is FQGNSA in the germline V gene. The CDR3: CASSSRSGQPNSPLHF. The CDR3 DNA is TGTGCCAGCAGCTCTCGTTCGGGACAGCCTAATTCACCCCTCCACTTT.

V usage is TRBV5-4 and J usage is TRBJ1-2, with a weak D call TRBD1 (5 bases). V dropped 4 bases and J dropped 2 bases, with 12 bases sitting between them. Germline V gene lookup returns CDR1 SGHNT and CDR2 YYREEE (reference sequence). The CDR3 runs 14 residues. The CDR3 loop reads CASSPYQGNYGYTF. The CDR3 region has the DNA TGTGCCAGCAGCCCCTATCAGGGAAACTATGGCTACACCTTC.

The gene calls are TRBV10-3 and TRBJ1-1; 8 bases map to TRBD1. Germline V CDR1 and CDR2: ENHRY, SYGVKD. V lost 5 bases, J lost 7 bases, and 6 bases stayed unmatched. There are 13 residues in the CDR3. CDR3 in amino acids: CAISTTGEDEAFF. The CDR3 DNA is TGTGCCATCAGTACGACAGGGGAAGATGAAGCTTTCTTT.

This sequence joins TRBV5-4 and TRBJ2-1; 8 bases are shared with TRBD1. V shed 4 bases and J 6 bases; nucleotides not matched to a gene: 9. CDR3 length equals 15 residues. The germline gives CDR1 SGHNT, CDR2 YYREEE (reference sequence). The CDR3 nucleotides are TGTGCCAGCAGCGTGGACAGGGAAGGGAGCAATGAGCAGTTCTTC. Translating it yields CASSVDREGSNEQFF.

This clone has a single count. This sequence joins TRBV5-4 and TRBJ2-1; no clear D gene. The CDR3 runs to 16 residues. The ends were cut back, 0 bases at V and 0 bases at J, with 10 bases in the middle. CDR1 is SGHNT, CDR2 YYREEE, per germline (reference sequence). For the CDR3, the DNA is TGTGCCAGCAGCTTGGGACACGCAAGCTCCTACAATGAGCAGTTCTTC. This gives the protein CASSLGHASSYNEQFF.

The chain links TRBV2 to TRBJ2-2, with D perhaps matching TRBD2 (6 bases). V gave up 10 bases and J gave up 0 bases, with 12 bases separating them. This CDR3 is 14 amino acids long. Germline lookup yields CDR1 SNHLY and CDR2 FYNNEI. The CDR3 is CANGGSSNTGELFF. The CDR3 DNA reads as TGTGCCAACGGGGGTAGTTCGAACACCGGGGAGCTGTTTTTT.

The chain uses TRBV2 and TRBJ2-2; 7 nucleotides align to TRBD1. The V and J ends lost 2 bases and 6 bases, in that order; junction bases with no gene match: 6. The CDR3 extends over 15 amino acids. Germline V CDR1 and CDR2: SNHLY, FYNNEI. The CDR3 DNA reads TGTGCCAGCAGTGAAACAGGGGTAATCGCCGGGGAGCTGTTTTTT. Protein product: CASSETGVIAGELFF.

This chain connects TRBV19 to TRBJ2-5; 9 bases fit TRBD1. The V gene end was trimmed by 9 bases and the J gene end by 1 base; junction bases not matched to a gene: 3. This CDR3 has 13 residues. The germline V gene encodes CDR1 LNHDA and CDR2 SQIVND (reference sequence). The CDR3 spells CASKDRGQETQYF. CDR3 nucleotides: TGTGCCAGCAAGGACAGGGGCCAAGAGACCCAGTACTTC.

This sequence joins TRBV7-2 and TRBJ1-5; D is possibly TRBD1 (6 bases). Trimming pared 5 bases from V and 6 bases from J, leaving 14 bases between. Germline V gene lookup returns CDR1 SGHTA and CDR2 FQGNSA. The CDR3 runs 14 residues. DNA of the CDR3: TGTGCCAGCAGCCGGGCAGGGGTTACTCAGCCCCAGCATTTT. Protein sequence: CASSRAGVTQPQHF.

This chain uses TRBV10-3 with TRBJ1-6, with 7 bases that match TRBD1. The CDR3 is made up of 16 amino acids. CDR1 is ENHRY, CDR2 SYGVKD, per germline. Trimming at V came to 11 bases and at J to 7 bases, leaving 17 bases not matched to a gene. The CDR3 is CAAQTRLTGANSPLHF. CDR3 DNA sequence: TGTGCCGCCCAAACAAGACTAACAGGGGCAAATTCACCCCTCCACTTT.

CDR3 region: CASSLQEGRDTQYF. The CDR3 nucleotides read TGTGCCAGCAGTTTACAGGAAGGTCGGGATACGCAGTATTTT. This chain links TRBV28 with TRBJ2-3; D is unresolved. V lost 2 bases to trimming and J lost 6 bases, with 12 bases between them. Germline V lookup: CDR1 MDHEN, CDR2 SYDVKM. The CDR3 is 14 amino acids.

The chain joins TRBV5-6 to TRBJ1-6, with D unclear. Trimming shortened V by 1 base and J by 0 bases, and 17 bases separated the two germline ends. Germline V gives CDR1 SGHDT, CDR2 YYEEEE. CDR3 length equals 19 residues. CDR3 sequence: CASSLFLSREVSYNSPLHF. CDR3 DNA: TGTGCCAGCAGCTTGTTTTTATCAAGGGAGGTCTCCTATAATTCACCCCTCCACTTT.

The gene calls are TRBV6-1 and TRBJ2-7; 8 bases map to TRBD1. The germline V gene encodes CDR1 MNHNS and CDR2 SASEGT. V lost 0 bases and J lost 6; bases outside the gene matches: 19. The CDR3 runs to 19 residues. CDR3 bases: TGTGCCAGCAGTGAAGCGACACCTGGACAGGGAGCGCGCGAGGGCGAGCAGTACTTC. Translated, it gives CASSEATPGQGAREGEQYF.

V and J are TRBV6-1 and TRBJ2-5, with D possibly being TRBD1 (6 bases). The V end was cut by 8 bases, the J end by 5 bases, with 18 bases between. The V gene's germline CDR1 is MNHNS and CDR2 SASEGT. This CDR3 region has 14 residues. As DNA, the CDR3 is TGTGCCAGCGGATCACAACAGGGCAGTGAGACCCAGTACTTC. Protein: CASGSQQGSETQYF.

The rearrangement uses TRBV5-1 and TRBJ2-1; 11 bases align to TRBD2. The CDR3 length is 16 residues. Germline trimming cut 3 bases from V and 4 bases from J; bases unmatched to any gene: 6. Germline-derived CDR1 and CDR2 are SGHRS and YFSETQ. CDR3 nucleotide sequence: TGCGCCAGCAGCTACGCCGGGACTAGCGGTTACAATGAGCAGTTCTTC. Protein product: CASSYAGTSGYNEQFF.

The genes are TRBV28 and TRBJ1-5; 8 bases align to TRBD1. The CDR3 spans 14 residues. Trimming removed 4 bases from V and 7 bases from J; junction bases left unmatched: 6. Germline assignment: CDR1 MDHEN and CDR2 SYDVKM. The CDR3 DNA reads as TGTGCCAGCAGTTCAGGACAGGGCGAACAGCCCCAGCATTTT. This codes for CASSSGQGEQPQHF.

The chain carries TRBV29-1 and TRBJ2-2, with 8 positions matching TRBD1. This CDR3 region has 18 residues. From germline, CDR1 is SQVTM and CDR2 ANQGSEA. V lost 5 bases, J lost 0 bases, and 14 bases stayed unmatched. Written as DNA, the CDR3 is TGCAGCGTTCGGATATTACTCGCAGGGGGCGCGAACACCGGGGAGCTGTTTTTT. Translated: CSVRILLAGGANTGELFF.

The gene calls are TRBV11-2 and TRBJ2-7; 9 bases agree with TRBD2. This CDR3 is built from 15 residues. CDR1 and CDR2 from the germline V gene are SGHAT and FQNNGV. J lost 7 bases, V lost 4 bases, and 11 bases had no gene match. The CDR3 here is CASSSGSGGRWEQYF. The CDR3 DNA reads as TGTGCCAGCAGCTCGGGGAGCGGGGGGCGGTGGGAGCAGTACTTC.

This chain links TRBV12-5 with TRBJ2-3, with TRBD2 identical over 9 bases. The CDR3 totals 17 residues. Trimming removed 4 bases from V and 2 bases from J; junction bases left unmatched: 10. Germline CDR1 is LGHNT and CDR2 is FRNRAP. CDR3 loop: CASGSNLAGTHTDTQYF. In nucleotides, the CDR3 is TGTGCTAGTGGTTCCAACCTAGCGGGGACACACACAGATACGCAGTATTTT.

This chain uses TRBV5-5 with TRBJ1-6; D remains unclear. Trimming cost V 2 bases and J 7 bases, with 10 bases left between them. In germline, CDR1 is SGHKS, CDR2 YYEKEE (reference sequence). This CDR3 comprises 14 residues. This chain's CDR3 is CASSFSGPNSPLHF. The CDR3, as DNA: TGTGCCAGCAGCTTCAGCGGACCCAATTCACCCCTCCACTTT.

CDR3 region: CASSPRTGMRGYTF. The DNA of the CDR3 is TGTGCCAGCAGCCCCCGGACAGGGATGCGGGGCTACACCTTC. The chain links TRBV14 to TRBJ1-2; 8 nucleotides agree with TRBD1. Trimming removed 4 bases from V and 8 bases from J; junction bases left unmatched: 9. From germline, CDR1 is SGHDN and CDR2 FVKESK. The length of the CDR3 is 14 residues.

The chain employs TRBV25-1 and TRBJ2-2; 8 nucleotides align to TRBD1. V trimming: 3 bases; J trimming: 5 bases; junction bases outside the gene matches: 5. The CDR3 spans 15 residues. Germline CDR1 reads MGHDK; CDR2 reads SYGVNS. The CDR3 DNA sequence: TGTGCCAGCAGTGATCCGGGGACAGGTACCGGGGAGCTGTTTTTT. Translated: CASSDPGTGTGELFF.

The V and J genes are TRBV9 and TRBJ1-2; 11 bases match TRBD1. Germline CDR1 SGDLS, CDR2 YYNGEE. This CDR3 is built from 13 residues. The junction had 3 bases not matched to a gene; V was cut back by 3 bases and J by 8 bases. CDR3 sequence: CASSGGQGVGYTF. In DNA, the CDR3 is TGTGCCAGCAGCGGGGGACAGGGGGTAGGCTACACCTTC.

This chain joins TRBV15 and TRBJ1-2; TRBD1 matches 11 bases. CDR1 and CDR2 (germline): LNHNV, YYDKDF (reference sequence). The ends lost 0 bases at V and 3 bases at J; junction bases unmatched: 3. The CDR3 extends over 16 amino acids. The CDR3 nucleotides are TGTGCCACCAGCAGAGATCTGGGACAGGGGGACTATGGCTACACCTTC. Translation: CATSRDLGQGDYGYTF.

The V call is TRBV28, the J call TRBJ2-7; D call uncertain. Germline lookup yields CDR1 MDHEN and CDR2 SYDVKM. This CDR3 contains 14 residues. Trimming took off 5 bases at V and 4 bases at J, with 15 bases between the two ends. CDR3 protein: CASSPPPTDYEQYF. In DNA, the CDR3 is TGTGCCAGCAGTCCCCCACCGACTGATTACGAGCAGTACTTC.

The rearrangement joins TRBV27 to TRBJ2-3; TRBD1 matches 9 bases. This CDR3 region has 15 residues. The germline V gene has CDR1 MNHEY and CDR2 SMNVEV (reference sequence). Trimming cost V 6 bases and J 5 bases; bases outside gene matches: 9. Here the CDR3 reads CASSRPGQGKDTQYF. CDR3 bases: TGTGCCAGCAGCCGACCGGGACAGGGCAAAGATACGCAGTATTTT.

The chain uses TRBV28 and TRBJ1-5; D gene ambiguous. Deletions cut 4 bases from V and 2 bases from J, with 12 bases between. From germline, CDR1 is MDHEN and CDR2 SYDVKM. This CDR3 is 15 amino acids long. The CDR3 DNA is TGTGCCAGCAGTTCCCCCACAATGGGCAATCAGCCCCAGCATTTT. Its translation: CASSSPTMGNQPQHF.